The rows below give T cell receptor beta chains drawn from one sample of a study of spatial heterogeneity in lung cancer. TCRdb reprocessed the 5' RACE reads via MiXCR and lists one record per CDR3 protein. The sample holds tens of thousands of distinct CDR3 sequences, about 12% seen once. Sequenced here: PBMCs, sampled at surgery. These receptor sequences come from a male donor with early-stage non-small cell lung cancer. The conserved cysteine and the conserved F or W are not part of the CDR3 here. A D gene is named only where the DNA matches it firmly.

D	V	J	CDR3
TRBD2	TRBV5-1	TRBJ2-1	ASSPAGGRPYNEQF
TRBD2	TRBV3-1	TRBJ2-5	ASSQEPRTSGRGETQY
TRBD2	TRBV7-8	TRBJ2-2	ASRGGYTGELF
-	TRBV27	TRBJ1-2	ASSTGTPANYGYT
-	TRBV28	TRBJ1-3	GSGGSGNTIY
-	TRBV7-9	TRBJ2-7	ASSLAVVPYEQY
TRBD1	TRBV27	TRBJ1-6	ASRGQGTFYNSPLH
-	TRBV4-1	TRBJ2-5	ASSQGIGSETQY
-	TRBV7-2	TRBJ1-2	ASSLLTQRAGYT
TRBD1	TRBV11-1	TRBJ2-3	ASSFPGTGVDDTQY
-	TRBV12-3/TRBV12-4	TRBJ2-4	ASSPGHLLAKNIQY
TRBD2	TRBV15	TRBJ2-3	ATSRGPGGSTDTQY
TRBD1	TRBV5-5	TRBJ2-5	ASSLVNRGPQETQY
-	TRBV6-6	TRBJ2-5	ASSYVGEETQY
TRBD2	TRBV6-2/TRBV6-3	TRBJ2-1	ASRLLPGTSAEQF
-	TRBV7-9	TRBJ2-2	ASSLQGTGELF
-	TRBV29-1	TRBJ2-5	SVERLGDQETQY
-	TRBV11-2	TRBJ1-1	ASSLAVNTEAF
TRBD1	TRBV20-1	TRBJ1-4	SASDGGGTVEKLL
TRBD1	TRBV20-1	TRBJ2-7	SAPTGTGGSYEQY
TRBD1	TRBV14	TRBJ2-1	ASSLPGQRWYNEQF
-	TRBV7-9	TRBJ2-7	ASSLRTSSDEQY
TRBD1	TRBV7-8	TRBJ1-5	ASSSTGANQPQH
-	TRBV10-3	TRBJ1-5	AISGGADQPQH
-	TRBV5-1	TRBJ1-1	ASSQGRDTEAF
TRBD2	TRBV4-1	TRBJ2-1	ASSGGAIWDEQF
-	TRBV20-1	TRBJ2-1	SARSPGSSYNEQF
-	TRBV30	TRBJ2-2	AWSVNRGTGELF
TRBD1	TRBV15	TRBJ1-2	ATSRDRRGGISYT
-	TRBV9	TRBJ2-6	ASSERLPESSGANVLT
TRBD2	TRBV18	TRBJ2-1	ASSQYLAGVTDEQF
-	TRBV10-3	TRBJ2-2	ATADENTGELF